This TCR beta chain derives from a study of cytomegalovirus exposure and HLA in healthy donors. Study-wide findings and caveats: Associated with cytomegalovirus, according to the listing, were around 160 TCR beta chains. Reports state that TCR beta sequences accurately predicted most subjects' HLA-A and HLA-B alleles. The classifier, whose performance was assessed in both the original and validation cohorts, reportedly diagnosed cytomegalovirus status with high specificity and sensitivity.

Donors counted as nominally healthy when sampled, yet unrecorded immune exposures were likely. With respect to this clone: The antigen remains unidentified.

The CDR3 sequence is 17 residues long. Germline V gives CDR1 SGHVS, CDR2 FQNEAQ. Deletions cut 1 base from V and 0 bases from J, with 13 bases between. The PCR made use of 60 Vbeta and 13 Jbeta primers. Profiled with immunoSEQ multiplex PCR; TCRdb holds only in-frame clones, not every one. Seen here are under 200,000 clones, over 70% observed once, and the top ten hold 4.5% to 6%. The chain is built from TRBV7-8 and TRBJ1-3; D is possibly TRBD1 (5 bases). Sample: PBMCs. This TCR derives from a man between 35 and 55 years old in good health and CMV-seronegative. The CDR3 sequence is CASSLVGRASSGNTIYF. The CDR3 DNA sequence: TGTGCCAGCAGCTTAGTTGGCAGGGCCAGCTCTGGAAACACCATATATTTT. The full variable domain, completed using reference TRBV7-8 and TRBJ1-3, is GAGVSQSPRYKVAKRGQDVALRCDPISGHVSLFWYQQALGQGPEFLTYFQNEAQLDKSGLPSDRFFAERPEGSVSTLKIQRTQQEDSAVYLCASSLVGRASSGNTIYFGEGSWLTVV.